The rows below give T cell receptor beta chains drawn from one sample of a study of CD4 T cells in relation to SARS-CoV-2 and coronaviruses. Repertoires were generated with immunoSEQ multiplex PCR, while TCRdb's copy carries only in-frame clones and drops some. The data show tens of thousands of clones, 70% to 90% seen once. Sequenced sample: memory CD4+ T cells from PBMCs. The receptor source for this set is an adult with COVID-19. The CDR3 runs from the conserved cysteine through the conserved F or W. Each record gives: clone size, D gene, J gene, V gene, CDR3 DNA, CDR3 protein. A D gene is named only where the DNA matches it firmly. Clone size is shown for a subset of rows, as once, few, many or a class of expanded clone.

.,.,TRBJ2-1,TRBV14,TGTGCCAGCAGACCCGACTGGATTCACAATGAGCAGTTCTTC,CASRPDWIHNEQFF
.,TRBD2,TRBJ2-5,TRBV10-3,TGTGCCTGCGGGGGGACCGCGGAGACCCAGTACTTC,CACGGTAETQYF
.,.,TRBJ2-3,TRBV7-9,TGTGCCAGCAGCTTTCGCGGGGTAGACACAGATACGCAGTATTTT,CASSFRGVDTDTQYF
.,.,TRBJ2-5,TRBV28,TGTGCCAGCTCGGACCGCGGAGAGACCCAGTACTTC,CASSDRGETQYF
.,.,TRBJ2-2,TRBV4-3,TGCGCCAGCAGCCAAGAGAGGGTCCTGGGGGAGCTGTTTTTT,CASSQERVLGELFF
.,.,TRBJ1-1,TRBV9,TGTGCCAGCAGCGTAGACGGGTTTGAAGCTTTCTTT,CASSVDGFEAFF
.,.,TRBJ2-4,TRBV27,TGTGCCAGCAGGGGGTGGCTAGCCAAAAACATTCAGTACTTC,CASRGWLAKNIQYF
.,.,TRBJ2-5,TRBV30,TGTGCCTGGAGTGCTAGCGCGGAGACCCAGTACTTC,CAWSASAETQYF
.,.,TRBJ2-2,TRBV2,TGTGCCAGCAGTGGAGGGAACACCGGGGAGCTGTTTTTT,CASSGGNTGELFF
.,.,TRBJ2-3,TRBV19,TGTGCCAGTAGTACCAGGGGCACGCAGTATTTT,CASSTRGTQYF
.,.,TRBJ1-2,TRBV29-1,TGCAGCGTCCAAGCTGATGGCTACACCTTC,CSVQADGYTF
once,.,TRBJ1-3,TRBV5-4,TGTGCCAGCAGCCGGGCCAGGGGAAATTCTGGAAACACCATATATTTT,CASSRARGNSGNTIYF
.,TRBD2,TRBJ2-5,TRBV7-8,TGTGCCAGCAGCTTGGACGGGACTAAGCAAGAGACCCAGTACTTC,CASSLDGTKQETQYF
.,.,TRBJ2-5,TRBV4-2,TGTGCCAGCAGCCAAGTGATCAAAGAGACCCAGTACTTC,CASSQVIKETQYF
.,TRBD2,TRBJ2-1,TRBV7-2,TGTGCCAGCAGCTTAGCTGGTAGCGGGGGACCCTACAATGAGCAGTTCTTC,CASSLAGSGGPYNEQFF
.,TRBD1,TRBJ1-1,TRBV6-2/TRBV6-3,TGTGCCAGCAGCCGTGGCAGGGGGCAGGCTTTCTTT,CASSRGRGQAFF
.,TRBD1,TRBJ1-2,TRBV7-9,TGTGCCAGCAGCATACAGGGGGTCACAGGCTATGGCTACACCTTC,CASSIQGVTGYGYTF
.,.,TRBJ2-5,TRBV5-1,TGCGCCAGCAGCTTGCGCGGGTTGGGGGAGACCCAGTACTTC,CASSLRGLGETQYF
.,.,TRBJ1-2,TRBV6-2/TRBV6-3,TGTGCCAGCAGTTATCGGGATAACTATGGCTACACCTTC,CASSYRDNYGYTF
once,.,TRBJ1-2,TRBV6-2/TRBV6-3,TGTGCCAGCAGTCCATCTAACTATGGCTACACCTTC,CASSPSNYGYTF
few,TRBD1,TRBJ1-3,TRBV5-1,TGCGCCAGCAGCGGGGGACAGGGACCCACAAACACCATATATTTT,CASSGGQGPTNTIYF
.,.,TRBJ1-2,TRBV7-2,TGTGCCAGCAGCCAGAGGGGCAGCCTCTATGGCTACACCTTC,CASSQRGSLYGYTF
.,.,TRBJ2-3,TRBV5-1,TGCGCCAGCAGCCCCGACATCCTTAGCACAGATACGCAGTATTTT,CASSPDILSTDTQYF
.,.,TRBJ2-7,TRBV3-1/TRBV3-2,TGTGCCAGCAGCCAAGAGCAGGCAGGGCTGTACTTC,CASSQEQAGLYF
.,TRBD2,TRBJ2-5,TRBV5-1,TGCGCCAGCAGCTCTTTAGGGAGCGGGGGAGGGGAGACCCAGTACTTC,CASSSLGSGGGETQYF
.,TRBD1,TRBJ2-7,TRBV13,TGTGCCAGCAGCCCAGGACAGGTGGTCTACGAGCAGTACTTC,CASSPGQVVYEQYF
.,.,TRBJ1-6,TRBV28,TGTGCCAGCATCACCCAGGGTGCGGCCTTCAATTCACCCCTCCACTTT,CASITQGAAFNSPLHF
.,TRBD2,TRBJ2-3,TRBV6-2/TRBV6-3,TGTGCCAGCAGTTTACTGGGACTAGCGGGATCAGATACGCAGTATTTT,CASSLLGLAGSDTQYF
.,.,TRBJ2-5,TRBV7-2,TGTGCCAGCAGCCAGTACGGAGAGACCCAGTACTTC,CASSQYGETQYF
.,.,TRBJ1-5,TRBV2,TGTGCCAGCAGCCTCTCAGGGCTGGTCCAGCCCCAGCATTTT,CASSLSGLVQPQHF
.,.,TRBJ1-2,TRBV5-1,TGCGCCAGCAGCTTGGGGGGGACGGTGAATGGCTACACCTTC,CASSLGGTVNGYTF
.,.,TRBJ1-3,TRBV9,TGTGCCAGCAGCTTAAATGACGGCAGCTTTGGAAACACCATATATTTT,CASSLNDGSFGNTIYF
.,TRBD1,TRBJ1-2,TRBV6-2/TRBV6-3,TGTGCCAGCAGTAGGAGGGGGACAGGCTATGGCTACACCTTC,CASSRRGTGYGYTF
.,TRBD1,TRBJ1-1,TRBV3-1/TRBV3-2,TGTGCCAGCAGCCAGGCCCGGGACAGGGGGGAAGCTTTCTTT,CASSQARDRGEAFF
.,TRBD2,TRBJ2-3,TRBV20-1,TGCAGTGCTAGTGGGCGGGGGGACTACACAGATACGCAGTATTTT,CSASGRGDYTDTQYF
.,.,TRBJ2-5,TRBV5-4,TGTGCCAGCAGCTTGGGTGTAGGCGAAGAGACCCAGTACTTC,CASSLGVGEETQYF
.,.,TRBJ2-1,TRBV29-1,TGCAGCGCTGGCCAGGGGAGCAATGAGCAGTTCTTC,CSAGQGSNEQFF
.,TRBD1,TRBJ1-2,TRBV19,TGTGCCAGTACCCCGACAGGGGAGCGACGTGGCTACACCTTC,CASTPTGERRGYTF
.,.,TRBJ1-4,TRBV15,TGTGCCACCAGCAGAGAGAGCAGGGGTTTTGAAAAACTGTTTTTT,CATSRESRGFEKLFF
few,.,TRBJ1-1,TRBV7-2,TGTGCCAGCAGCTTAGCTGCAAACACTGAAGCTTTCTTT,CASSLAANTEAFF
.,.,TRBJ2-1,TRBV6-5,TGTGCCAGCGGCGTTGTAGGGGGGGCCGGTGAGCAGTTCTTC,CASGVVGGAGEQFF
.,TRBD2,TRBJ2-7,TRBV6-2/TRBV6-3,TGTGCCAGCAGTTACTCGGCGCGGGGGGACTACGAGCAGTACTTC,CASSYSARGDYEQYF
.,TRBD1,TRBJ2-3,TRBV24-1,TGTGCCACCGGCCAAACAGGGGGCGGCACAGATACGCAGTATTTT,CATGQTGGGTDTQYF
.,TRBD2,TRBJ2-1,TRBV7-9,TGTGCCAGCACCCCCCCTTTAGCGGGGGGTGGAAATGAGCAGTTCTTC,CASTPPLAGGGNEQFF
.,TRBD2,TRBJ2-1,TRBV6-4,TGTGCCAGCAGTGCTAGCGGGGGGGCCAATGAGCAGTTCTTC,CASSASGGANEQFF
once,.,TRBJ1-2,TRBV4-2,TGTGCCAGCAGCCAAGATACGGGAAGCTATGGCTACACCTTC,CASSQDTGSYGYTF
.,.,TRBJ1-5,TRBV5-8,TGTGCCAGCAGCTTGCGGGGTTATCAGCCCCAGCATTTT,CASSLRGYQPQHF
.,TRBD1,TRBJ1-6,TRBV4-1,TGCGCCAGCAGCCAAGGAACTTTGGGGACAGGGAATTCACCCCTCCACTTT,CASSQGTLGTGNSPLHF
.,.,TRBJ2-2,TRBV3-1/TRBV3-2,TGTGCCAGCTACCTATCGGAGGGCACCGGGGAGCTGTTTTTT,CASYLSEGTGELFF
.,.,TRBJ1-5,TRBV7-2,TGTGCCAGCAGCTTAGGAGGGGGAACGCCCCAGCATTTT,CASSLGGGTPQHF
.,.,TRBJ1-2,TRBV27,TGTGCCAGCAGTTTCACGAATGGGGAAGGGGGCTACACCTTC,CASSFTNGEGGYTF
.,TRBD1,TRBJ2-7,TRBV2,TGTGCCAGCAGAGAGGACAGGTCCGAGCAGTACTTC,CASREDRSEQYF
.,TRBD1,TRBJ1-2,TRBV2,TGTGCCAGCAGCGGTTCGGGACAGATCTATGGCTACACCTTC,CASSGSGQIYGYTF
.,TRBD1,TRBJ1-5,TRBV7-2,TGTGCCAGCAGCTTTAGGACAGGGTCGAGTCAGCCCCAGCATTTT,CASSFRTGSSQPQHF
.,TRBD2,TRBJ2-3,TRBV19,TGTGCCAGTAGTTTGGTAGCGGGGGGTGGGTCAGATACGCAGTATTTT,CASSLVAGGGSDTQYF
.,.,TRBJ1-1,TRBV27,TGTGCCAGCAGACAGACAGGCCCGAACACTGAAGCTTTCTTT,CASRQTGPNTEAFF
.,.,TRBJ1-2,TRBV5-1,TGCGCCAGCAGCTTGGGCCAGGGGAGTAACGGCTACACCTTC,CASSLGQGSNGYTF
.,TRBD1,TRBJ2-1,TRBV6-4,TGTGCCAGCAGCAGGAATAGAGGGACAGGGCAATACAATGAGCAGTTCTTC,CASSRNRGTGQYNEQFF
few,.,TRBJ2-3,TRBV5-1,TGCGCCAGCAGCTTGGTTGGGAGCGGAAGCACAGATACGCAGTATTTT,CASSLVGSGSTDTQYF